This TCR beta chain was sequenced in a study of blood T cell repertoires in COVID-19. Clones were sequenced by immunoSEQ multiplex PCR, and TCRdb holds only the in-frame ones, with some missing. Among about 410,000 clones listed, about 90% were seen once. This clone was seen only once. The junction had 7 bases not matched to a gene; V was cut back by 3 bases and J by 7 bases. Germline V gives CDR1 LGHNA, CDR2 YNFKEQ. CDR3 length: 15 residues. Participants, roughly 18 to 100 years old, spanned 24 US areas. Resolution of symptoms, clearance, or two negative PCRs was present in recovered Cohort 3 donors. The chain employs TRBV4-2 and TRBJ1-5; 9 positions agree with TRBD1. The sample was PBMCs or T cells enriched from blood (not recorded which). This clonotype originated in a man aged 18 to 29 who had recovered from COVID-19. The CDR3 region is CASSQGQGYGQPQHF. The CDR3 region has the DNA TGTGCCAGCAGCCAGGGACAGGGATACGGACAGCCCCAGCATTTT.